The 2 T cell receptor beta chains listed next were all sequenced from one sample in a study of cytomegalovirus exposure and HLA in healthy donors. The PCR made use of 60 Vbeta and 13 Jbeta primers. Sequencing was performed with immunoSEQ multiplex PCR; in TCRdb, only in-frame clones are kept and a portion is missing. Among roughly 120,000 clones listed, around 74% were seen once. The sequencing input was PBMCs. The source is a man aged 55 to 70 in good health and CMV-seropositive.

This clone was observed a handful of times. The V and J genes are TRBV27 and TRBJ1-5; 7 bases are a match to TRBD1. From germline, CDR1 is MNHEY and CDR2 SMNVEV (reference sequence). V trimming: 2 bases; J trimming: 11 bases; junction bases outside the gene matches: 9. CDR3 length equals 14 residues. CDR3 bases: TGTGCCAGCAGTTTAACAGGGGTAGAGAGATCCCAGCATTTT. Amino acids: CASSLTGVERSQHF.

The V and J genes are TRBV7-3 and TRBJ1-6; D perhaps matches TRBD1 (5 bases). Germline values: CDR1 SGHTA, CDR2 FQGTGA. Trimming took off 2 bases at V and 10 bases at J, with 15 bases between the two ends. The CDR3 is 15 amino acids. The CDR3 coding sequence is TGTGCCAGCAGCTTAGCCCAGGGAGGAAGGTCACCCCTCCACTTT. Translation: CASSLAQGGRSPLHF.